The 23 T cell receptor beta chains in this list originate from one sample, sequenced in a study of blood T cells in healthy people across ages. Sample-barcoded 5' priming and a J-beta primer mix drove a second PCR of about 6 to 11 cycles. TCRdb reanalysed the 5' RACE reads using MiXCR and keeps one entry per CDR3 protein. The repertoire consists of roughly 1,100,000 distinct CDR3 sequences, with almost 25% occurring once and the leading ten covering about 0.72%. The same specimen was also included in a second study, on T cells of mothers and their children.

Sequencing was done on a sample of blood. The receptors originated from a girl under 10 years old in good health.

In this sample, this clonotype turned up a few times. V is TRBV24-1 and J is TRBJ2-5, with a tentative D call TRBD2 (6 bases). TRBJ2-1 explains the end of the DNA better; the J call may be wrong. The CDR3 totals 20 residues. CDR1 is KGHDR and CDR2 is SFDVKD in the germline V gene. CDR3 amino acids: CATSDSKAEWRRGEYNEQFF. CDR3 DNA: TGTGCCACCAGTGACTCAAAAGCGGAGTGGCGGAGGGGTGAATACAATGAGCAGTTCTTC.

The chain is built from TRBV7-2 and TRBJ2-1; the D call may be TRBD1 or TRBD2 (5 bases each). The germline V and J ends were trimmed by 6 bases and 5 bases, with 17 bases remaining between them. The germline gives CDR1 SGHTA, CDR2 FQGNSA. The length of the CDR3 is 15 residues. Written as DNA, the CDR3 is TGTGCCAGCAGGAGGGGACCAAGCGAGAACAATGAGCAGTTCTTC. This codes for CASRRGPSENNEQFF.

The genes are TRBV28 and TRBJ1-1; D not certain. Germline V lookup: CDR1 MDHEN, CDR2 SYDVKM. The CDR3 totals 14 residues. V was trimmed by 1 base and J by 2 bases, leaving 8 bases between them. The CDR3 sequence: CASSLSLANTEAFF. CDR3 in DNA: TGTGCCAGCAGTTTATCCCTAGCCAACACTGAAGCTTTCTTT.

This clonotype was counted between two and nine times. The rearrangement uses TRBV7-9 and TRBJ1-4, with 7 nucleotides matching TRBD1. Unmatched junction bases numbered 2, after V lost 4 bases and J lost 6 bases. The CDR3 consists of 13 residues. Germline lookup yields CDR1 SEHNR and CDR2 FQNEAQ (reference sequence). CDR3 bases: TGTGCCAGCAGCTCGGGGACAGATGAAAAACTGTTTTTT. It is translated as CASSSGTDEKLFF.

This chain links TRBV12-3 or TRBV12-4 with TRBJ1-5, with D maybe TRBD1 (5 bases). This CDR3 is built from 15 residues. V was trimmed by 3 bases and J by 7 bases, leaving 16 bases between them. In DNA, the CDR3 is TGTGCCAGCAGTTTGGAGGGCACGGGGGTCCAGCCCCAGCATTTT. Encoded protein: CASSLEGTGVQPQHF.

The chain recombines TRBV7-9 with TRBJ2-1; tentative D call: TRBD1 (6 bases). Trimming pared 3 bases from V and 8 bases from J, leaving 11 bases between. The CDR3 is 13 amino acids. Per germline, CDR1 SEHNR and CDR2 FQNEAQ (reference sequence). The CDR3 sequence is CASSFAGADEQFF. As DNA, the CDR3 is TGTGCCAGCAGCTTCGCAGGGGCCGATGAGCAGTTCTTC. Drawing the rest from reference TRBV7-9 and TRBJ2-1, the complete variable domain is DTGVSQNPRHKITKRGQNVTFRCDPISEHNRLYWYRQTLGQGPEFLTYFQNEAQLEKSRLLSDRFSAERPKGSFSTLEIQRTEQGDSAMYLCASSFAGADEQFFGPGTRLTVL.

This clonotype was observed a few times. The rearrangement links TRBV20-1 to TRBJ2-2; TRBD2 might be the D (5 bases). Between the trimmed V and J ends, which lost 0 bases and 1 base, there was a span of 12 bases. This CDR3 is 16 amino acids long. The germline V gene has CDR1 DFQATT and CDR2 SNEGSKA (reference sequence). The CDR3, as DNA: TGCAGTGCTAGAGATCTCCCAGCGGTGAACACCGGGGAGCTGTTTTTT. It codes for CSARDLPAVNTGELFF.

The chain joins TRBV5-1 to TRBJ1-2; D possibly corresponds to TRBD1 (6 bases). Germline values: CDR1 SGHRS, CDR2 YFSETQ. This CDR3 has 17 residues. The germline V and J ends were trimmed by 2 bases and 0 bases, with 17 bases remaining between them. The CDR3 coding sequence is TGCGCCAGCAGCTTTAGGGCGAAGACAGGAGCTAACTATGGCTACACCTTC. Its translation is CASSFRAKTGANYGYTF.

This clonotype was seen only a few times. V usage is TRBV12-5 and J usage is TRBJ1-1; D is unclear. Germline assignment: CDR1 LGHNT and CDR2 FRNRAP. The V end lost 0 bases, the J end lost 0 bases, and 5 bases lay between the germline ends. The CDR3 is made up of 14 amino acids. This chain's CDR3 is CASGLVRVNTEAFF. As DNA, the CDR3 is TGTGCTAGTGGTTTGGTACGGGTGAACACTGAAGCTTTCTTT.

This clonotype was picked up a small number of times. This sequence joins TRBV6-2 or TRBV6-3 and TRBJ2-1, with D perhaps assigned TRBD1 or TRBD2 (6 bases each). There are 15 residues in the CDR3. V shed 7 bases and J shed 6 bases, with 19 bases lying between them. Germline V gives CDR1 MNHEY, CDR2 SVGEGT. The CDR3 region has the DNA TGTGCCAGCACAAGATGGGACAAGGGGGGCAATGAGCAGTTCTTC. Translated: CASTRWDKGGNEQFF.

This clonotype occurred a few times. This chain connects TRBV7-2 to TRBJ2-5, with D possibly TRBD2 on 5 matching bases. This CDR3 comprises 14 residues. Germline V gives CDR1 SGHTA, CDR2 FQGNSA. Deletions cut 5 bases from V and 3 bases from J, with 13 bases between. The CDR3 DNA is TGTGCCAGCAGCCGGGGTGCAGAGGAAGAGACCCAGTACTTC. This sequence encodes CASSRGAEEETQYF.

In its sample, this clonotype was seen a few times. CDR3 nucleotide sequence: TGTGCCAGCAGCTTAGCCCGGGGGTTGAACACTGAAGCTTTCTTT. This codes for CASSLARGLNTEAFF. The rearrangement links TRBV7-9 to TRBJ1-1; a weak D match, TRBD1 (5 bases). There are 15 residues in the CDR3. The V end lost 0 bases, the J end lost 0 bases, and 8 bases lay between the germline ends. The V gene's germline CDR1 is SEHNR and CDR2 FQNEAQ (reference sequence). Full variable domain (outside the CDR3, taken from reference TRBV7-9 and TRBJ1-1): DTGVSQNPRHKITKRGQNVTFRCDPISEHNRLYWYRQTLGQGPEFLTYFQNEAQLEKSRLLSDRFSAERPKGSFSTLEIQRTEQGDSAMYLCASSLARGLNTEAFFGQGTRLTVV.

This clonotype turned up a few times. This chain connects TRBV7-2 to TRBJ2-1; D ambiguous. The V and J ends lost 0 bases and 2 bases respectively, with 11 bases between them. The CDR3 has 16 residues. Germline V gene lookup returns CDR1 SGHTA and CDR2 FQGNSA. CDR3 in amino acids: CASSLAEREPYNEQFF. The CDR3 DNA reads TGTGCCAGCAGCTTAGCGGAGCGCGAACCCTACAATGAGCAGTTCTTC. The full variable domain, in which reference TRBV7-2 and TRBJ2-1 provide the parts outside the CDR3, is GAGVSQSPSNKVTEKGKDVELRCDPISGHTALYWYRQSLGQGLEFLIYFQGNSAPDKSGLPSDRFSAERTGGSVSTLTIQRTQQEDSAVYLCASSLAEREPYNEQFFGPGTRLTVL.

The chain links TRBV29-1 to TRBJ2-1, with D maybe TRBD1 (5 bases). Trimming took 7 bases from V and 5 from J, leaving 9 bases between them. Germline V gene lookup returns CDR1 SQVTM and CDR2 ANQGSEA. The CDR3 has 11 amino acids. The CDR3 DNA reads TGCAGCGGGGTGGGGCACAATGAGCAGTTCTTC. Translated: CSGVGHNEQFF.

This clonotype was counted only a few times. The genes are TRBV29-1 and TRBJ2-7; 10 bases agree with TRBD2. CDR3 length: 12 residues. CDR1 is SQVTM and CDR2 is ANQGSEA in the germline V gene. With V trimmed by 6 bases and J by 7 bases, 6 bases remained unmatched. As DNA, the CDR3 is TGCAGCGTGTCTAGCGGGAGAGGAGAGCAGTACTTC. Residues: CSVSSGRGEQYF.

V usage is TRBV7-4 and J usage is TRBJ2-5; 11 nucleotides agree with TRBD2. Per germline, CDR1 SGHVT and CDR2 SQSDAQ. V dropped 1 base and J dropped 0; count of bases not matched to a gene: 13. The CDR3 is 20 amino acids. The chain's CDR3 is CASSLVLAGGPYAYQETQYF. The CDR3 bases are TGTGCCAGCAGCTTAGTGCTAGCGGGGGGTCCTTACGCTTACCAAGAGACCCAGTACTTC.

This clonotype has only one observation. The rearrangement uses TRBV7-9 and TRBJ2-3, with D unclear. This CDR3 region has 13 residues. Trimming shortened V by 3 bases and J by 4 bases, and 8 bases separated the two germline ends. Germline loops: CDR1 SEHNR, CDR2 FQNEAQ (reference sequence). The CDR3 bases are TGTGCCAGCAGCTTCTTTCTGCCAGATACGCAGTATTTT. Protein: CASSFFLPDTQYF.

This clonotype occurred a few times. V usage is TRBV7-2 and J usage is TRBJ1-5; no firm D call. Trimming removed 3 bases at V and 5 bases at J, with 11 bases between. The CDR3 totals 14 residues. Germline-derived CDR1 and CDR2 are SGHTA and FQGNSA. The CDR3 region is CASSFPGPYQPQHF. CDR3 DNA sequence: TGTGCCAGCAGCTTCCCCGGACCCTATCAGCCCCAGCATTTT.

This clonotype has a handful of counts. This chain joins TRBV11-2 and TRBJ2-5; 9 nucleotides align to TRBD1. TRBJ2-7 matches the DNA end more closely, so the J call is doubtful. This CDR3 has 14 amino acids. Germline lookup yields CDR1 SGHAT and CDR2 FQNNGV. CDR3 in amino acids: CASSNRDRVHEQYF. The CDR3 bases are TGTGCCAGCAGCAACCGGGACAGGGTGCACGAGCAGTACTTC.

This clonotype was seen a handful of times. The chain carries TRBV20-1 and TRBJ2-5, with D unresolved. CDR3 size: 12 residues. Germline V gene lookup returns CDR1 DFQATT and CDR2 SNEGSKA (reference sequence). The V gene lost 5 bases and the J gene lost 5 bases, with 12 bases spanning the gap. Here the CDR3 DNA reads TGCAGTGCTGGGGTCCTGGCGGAGACCCAGTACTTC. The encoded protein is CSAGVLAETQYF.

This clonotype was observed a handful of times. The chain couples TRBV10-3 to TRBJ2-1; possibly TRBD2 for D (6 bases). The end of the DNA aligns better with TRBJ2-7, so the J call may be wrong. This CDR3 has 13 amino acids. The germline V gene encodes CDR1 ENHRY and CDR2 SYGVKD. The CDR3 reads CAISESRENEQYF. The DNA for the CDR3 is TGTGCCATCAGTGAGTCCCGGGAGAACGAGCAGTACTTC.

This clonotype was observed a few times. The chain employs TRBV7-9 and TRBJ1-1; TRBD1 might be the D (5 bases). Trimming cost V 0 bases and J 6 bases, with 8 bases left between them. There are 13 residues in the CDR3. Germline assignment: CDR1 SEHNR and CDR2 FQNEAQ (reference sequence). As DNA, the CDR3 is TGTGCCAGCAGCTTAGCCCGGGGGGCTGAAGCTTTCTTT. Translated: CASSLARGAEAFF.

This clonotype has more than one count but fewer than ten. The rearrangement links TRBV10-3 to TRBJ2-1; TRBD1 aligns across 8 bases. V shed 6 bases, J shed 5 bases, and the junction held 12 bases outside the gene matches. The CDR3 consists of 16 residues. Germline V gives CDR1 ENHRY, CDR2 SYGVKD. Here the CDR3 reads CAISLRQGPNHNEQFF. DNA of the CDR3: TGTGCCATCAGCCTACGACAGGGGCCAAATCACAATGAGCAGTTCTTC.